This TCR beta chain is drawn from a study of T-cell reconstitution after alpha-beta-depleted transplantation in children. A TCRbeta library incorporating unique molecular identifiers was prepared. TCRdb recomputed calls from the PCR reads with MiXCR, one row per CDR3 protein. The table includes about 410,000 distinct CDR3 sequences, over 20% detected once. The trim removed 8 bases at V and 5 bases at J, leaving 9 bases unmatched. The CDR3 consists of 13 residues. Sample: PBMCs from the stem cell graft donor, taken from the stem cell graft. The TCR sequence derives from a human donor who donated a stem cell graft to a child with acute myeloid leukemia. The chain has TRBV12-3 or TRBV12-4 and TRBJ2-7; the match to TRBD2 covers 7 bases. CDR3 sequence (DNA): TGTGCCAGCTTTCTCGCGGGAGCTCACGAGCAGTACTTC. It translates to CASFLAGAHEQYF.